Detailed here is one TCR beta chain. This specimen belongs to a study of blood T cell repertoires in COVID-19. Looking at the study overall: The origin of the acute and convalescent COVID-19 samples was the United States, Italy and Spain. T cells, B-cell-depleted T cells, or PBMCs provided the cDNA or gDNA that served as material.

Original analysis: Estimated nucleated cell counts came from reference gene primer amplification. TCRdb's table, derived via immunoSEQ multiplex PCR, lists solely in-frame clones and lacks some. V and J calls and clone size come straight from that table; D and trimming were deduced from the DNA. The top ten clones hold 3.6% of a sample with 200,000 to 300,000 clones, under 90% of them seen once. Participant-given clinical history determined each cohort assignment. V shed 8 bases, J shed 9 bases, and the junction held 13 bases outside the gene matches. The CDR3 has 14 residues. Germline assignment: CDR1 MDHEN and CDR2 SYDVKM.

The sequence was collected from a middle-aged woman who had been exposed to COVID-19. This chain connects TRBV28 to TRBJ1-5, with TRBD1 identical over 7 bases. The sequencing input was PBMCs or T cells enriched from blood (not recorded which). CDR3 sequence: CASARGGGRWPQHF. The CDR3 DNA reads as TGTGCCAGCGCCAGAGGAGGGGGCCGTTGGCCCCAGCATTTT.